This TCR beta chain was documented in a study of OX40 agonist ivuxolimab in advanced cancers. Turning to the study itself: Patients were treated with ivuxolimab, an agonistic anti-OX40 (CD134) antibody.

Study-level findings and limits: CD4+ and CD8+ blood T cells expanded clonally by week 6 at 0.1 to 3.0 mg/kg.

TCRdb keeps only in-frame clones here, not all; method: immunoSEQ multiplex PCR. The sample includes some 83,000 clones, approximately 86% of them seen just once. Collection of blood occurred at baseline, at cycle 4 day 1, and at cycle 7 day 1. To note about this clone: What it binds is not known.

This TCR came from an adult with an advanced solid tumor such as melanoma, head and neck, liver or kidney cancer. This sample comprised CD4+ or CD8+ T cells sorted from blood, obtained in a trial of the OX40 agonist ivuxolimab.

This chain's CDR3 is CASSSVRQETQYF. CDR3 bases: TGTGCCAGCAGCTCGGTCAGGCAAGAGACCCAGTACTTC. The chain joins TRBV11-2 to TRBJ2-5, with D uncertain. The germline V and J ends were trimmed by 4 bases and 2 bases, with 8 bases remaining between them. The CDR3 is made up of 13 amino acids. From germline, CDR1 is SGHAT and CDR2 FQNNGV.